Each of the 27 T cell receptor beta chains below was sequenced from the same sample in a study of T cell responses to AZD1222 COVID-19 vaccine. Generated by immunoSEQ multiplex PCR, the TCRdb table keeps only in-frame clones and is missing some. The table includes tens of thousands of clones, 80% to 90% detected once. Sequences were derived from peripheral blood, sampled 28 days after the second AZD1222 dose. The receptors stem from an adult who received the AZD1222 COVID-19 vaccine.

This rearrangement joins TRBV9 to TRBJ1-4, with TRBD1 as a possible D gene (5 bases). The CDR3 is 15 amino acids. CDR1 is SGDLS and CDR2 is YYNGEE in the germline V gene. V was shortened by 0 bases and J by 1 base, with 7 bases between the two germline ends. The DNA for the CDR3 is TGTGCCAGCAGCGTAGAAGGGGTAACTAATGAAAAACTGTTTTTT. Translating it yields CASSVEGVTNEKLFF.

The genes are TRBV19 and TRBJ2-5; D ambiguous. V was pared by 5 bases and J by 1 base, with 8 bases between. The germline V gene encodes CDR1 LNHDA and CDR2 SQIVND (reference sequence). This CDR3 is built from 13 residues. CDR3 loop: CASSRTVQETQYF. Here the CDR3 DNA reads TGTGCCAGTAGTCGGACGGTCCAAGAGACCCAGTACTTC.

This clone has a single count. This chain uses TRBV27 with TRBJ2-5; D could derive from TRBD1 or TRBD2 (5 bases each). V shed 2 bases and J shed 9 bases, with 13 bases lying between them. This CDR3 comprises 13 residues. CDR1 is MNHEY, CDR2 SMNVEV, per germline (reference sequence). In nucleotides, the CDR3 is TGTGCCAGCAGTTTAAAACCTATGGGGGCCCAGTACTTC. Protein sequence: CASSLKPMGAQYF.

The V and J genes are TRBV14 and TRBJ2-7; D gene unclear. V was cut by 0 bases and J by 5 bases, with 11 bases left in between. CDR1 and CDR2 (germline): SGHDN, FVKESK. CDR3 size: 14 residues. CDR3 DNA sequence: TGTGCCAGCAGCCAAGATCACATAGGGAACGAGCAGTACTTC. Amino acid sequence: CASSQDHIGNEQYF.

The chain combines TRBV28 with TRBJ2-7, with D perhaps matching TRBD2 (5 bases). Germline loops: CDR1 MDHEN, CDR2 SYDVKM. V dropped 8 bases and J dropped 4 bases, with 15 bases sitting between them. The CDR3 consists of 13 residues. CDR3 sequence reads: CASRPTTGYEQYF. CDR3 sequence (DNA): TGTGCCAGCCGACCCACGACGGGATACGAGCAGTACTTC.

This sequence joins TRBV7-2 and TRBJ2-6; D not certain. CDR1 is SGHTA, CDR2 FQGNSA, per germline. This CDR3 has 15 amino acids. With 1 base removed from V and 4 bases from J, the gap between germline ends came to 8 bases. The chain's CDR3 is CASSLVPTGANVLTF. For the CDR3, the DNA is TGTGCCAGCAGCTTAGTCCCCACGGGGGCCAACGTCCTGACTTTC. Supplemented by reference TRBV7-2 and TRBJ2-6, the full variable domain reads GAGVSQSPSNKVTEKGKDVELRCDPISGHTALYWYRQSLGQGLEFLIYFQGNSAPDKSGLPSDRFSAERTGGSVSTLTIQRTQQEDSAVYLCASSLVPTGANVLTFGAGSRLTVL.

This rearrangement joins TRBV15 to TRBJ2-5; no clear D. Germline-derived CDR1 and CDR2 are LNHNV and YYDKDF (reference sequence). Trimming took 0 bases from V and 4 from J, leaving 9 bases between them. This CDR3 is 14 amino acids long. The CDR3 region is CATSRDASAETQYF. The CDR3 DNA sequence: TGTGCCACCAGCAGAGATGCGTCTGCAGAGACCCAGTACTTC.

J is TRBJ2-1 and V is TRBV27; D unclear. Trimming took off 4 bases at V and 3 bases at J, with 10 bases between the two ends. Germline lookup yields CDR1 MNHEY and CDR2 SMNVEV (reference sequence). The CDR3 runs 14 residues. The CDR3 region is CASSSLTNYNEQFF. DNA of the CDR3: TGTGCCAGCAGTTCACTGACGAACTACAATGAGCAGTTCTTC.

The chain employs TRBV19 and TRBJ2-7; D is unclear. The CDR3 covers 14 residues. The V gene's germline CDR1 is LNHDA and CDR2 SQIVND (reference sequence). V was trimmed by 4 bases and J by 6 bases, leaving 16 bases between them. The CDR3 sequence: CASSTTRFVPEQYF. CDR3 DNA: TGTGCCAGTAGTACCACTCGATTTGTCCCCGAGCAGTACTTC.

The V call is TRBV19, the J call TRBJ1-5, with D unresolved. V dropped 1 base and J dropped 4 bases, with 11 bases sitting between them. Per the germline V gene, CDR1 is LNHDA and CDR2 is SQIVND (reference sequence). This CDR3 contains 15 residues. The chain's CDR3 is CASSIGGQANQPQHF. In nucleotides, the CDR3 is TGTGCCAGTAGTATAGGAGGTCAGGCTAATCAGCCCCAGCATTTT. Looking up the rest from reference TRBV19 and TRBJ1-5 gives the full variable domain: DGGITQSPKYLFRKEGQNVTLSCEQNLNHDAMYWYRQDPGQGLRLIYYSQIVNDFQKGDIAEGYSVSREKKESFPLTVTSAQKNPTAFYLCASSIGGQANQPQHFGDGTRLSIL.

This clone was seen just once. This chain links TRBV4-1 with TRBJ2-7; D gene ambiguous. The germline CDR1 and CDR2 sequences are MGHRA and YSYEKL. V was pared by 4 bases and J by 2 bases, with 9 bases between. The CDR3 contains 13 residues. The CDR3 nucleotides read TGCGCCAGCAGCCTTGACCGTACCTACGAGCAGTACTTC. Protein sequence: CASSLDRTYEQYF.

The V call is TRBV29-1, the J call TRBJ1-2; D remains ambiguous. CDR1 is SQVTM, CDR2 ANQGSEA, per germline. V was cut by 3 bases and J by 2 bases, with 7 bases left in between. The CDR3 is 12 amino acids. CDR3 coding DNA: TGCAGCGTTGACCTGGGAAACTATGGCTACACCTTC. The encoded protein is CSVDLGNYGYTF. Supplemented by reference TRBV29-1 and TRBJ1-2, the full variable domain reads SAVISQKPSRDICQRGTSLTIQCQVDSQVTMMFWYRQQPGQSLTLIATANQGSEATYESGFVIDKFPISRPNLTFSTLTVSNMSPEDSSIYLCSVDLGNYGYTFGSGTRLTVV.

The V gene is TRBV27, the J gene TRBJ2-3; TRBD2 matches at 8 bases. CDR1 is MNHEY, CDR2 SMNVEV, per germline (reference sequence). This CDR3 comprises 15 residues. V lost 5 bases, J lost 5 bases, and 9 bases stayed unmatched. This chain's CDR3 is CASSAPSGFVDTQYF. CDR3 nucleotide sequence: TGTGCCAGCAGTGCCCCTAGCGGGTTTGTAGATACGCAGTATTTT.

This chain joins TRBV11-2 and TRBJ1-2, with a tentative D call TRBD1 (6 bases). The CDR3 has 15 residues. Germline CDR1 reads SGHAT; CDR2 reads FQNNGV. Trimming cost V 4 bases and J 6 bases, with 18 bases left between them. CDR3 bases: TGTGCCAGCAGCTCGTTACGGGGGCGAAACGATGGCTACACCTTC. Translation gives CASSSLRGRNDGYTF.

The genes are TRBV5-1 and TRBJ2-1, with 12 bases that match TRBD2. Germline CDR1 is SGHRS and CDR2 is YFSETQ. This CDR3 has 17 amino acids. The junction had 6 bases not matched to a gene; V was cut back by 0 bases and J by 5 bases. DNA for the CDR3: TGCGCCAGCAGCTTGGGGGCTAGCGGGAGGGCCGACAATGAGCAGTTCTTC. This codes for CASSLGASGRADNEQFF.

The chain carries TRBV2 and TRBJ1-2; D is possibly TRBD1 (5 bases). The ends were cut back, 4 bases at V and 0 bases at J, with 9 bases in the middle. CDR3 size: 14 residues. Germline V lookup: CDR1 SNHLY, CDR2 FYNNEI. The CDR3, as DNA: TGTGCCAGCAGTGTGCGGACATCTAACTATGGCTACACCTTC. This sequence encodes CASSVRTSNYGYTF.

This rearrangement joins TRBV19 to TRBJ2-1, with TRBD2 matching over 12 bases. V shed 6 bases, J shed 9 bases, and the junction held 6 bases outside the gene matches. Per germline, CDR1 LNHDA and CDR2 SQIVND (reference sequence). CDR3 length: 14 residues. The CDR3 loop is CASRSLAGGGEQFF. Here the CDR3 DNA reads TGTGCCAGTAGATCACTAGCGGGAGGCGGTGAGCAGTTCTTC.

The chain couples TRBV19 to TRBJ2-2; 11 bases fit TRBD2. The CDR3 consists of 17 residues. Germline loops: CDR1 LNHDA, CDR2 SQIVND (reference sequence). V dropped 4 bases and J dropped 0; count of bases not matched to a gene: 4. CDR3 in DNA: TGTGCCAGTAGTAATGGGGGACTAGCGGCGAACACCGGGGAGCTGTTTTTT. Amino acids: CASSNGGLAANTGELFF.

This chain uses TRBV28 with TRBJ2-3; possible D gene TRBD2, 5 bases. The CDR3 extends over 13 amino acids. Germline CDR1 MDHEN, CDR2 SYDVKM. V lost 7 bases and J 5 bases, leaving 13 bases between the germline ends. CDR3 in DNA: TGTGCCAGCATCCAGGTGGCGGGAGATACGCAGTATTTT. This gives the protein CASIQVAGDTQYF.

The chain couples TRBV19 to TRBJ1-5; tentative D call: TRBD1 (6 bases). The CDR3 extends over 16 amino acids. V dropped 5 bases and J dropped 3 bases, with 17 bases sitting between them. Germline V lookup: CDR1 LNHDA, CDR2 SQIVND (reference sequence). CDR3 sequence reads: CASSSLEGGYNQPQHF. The CDR3 coding sequence is TGTGCCAGTAGTTCCTTAGAGGGGGGTTACAATCAGCCCCAGCATTTT.

The genes are TRBV9 and TRBJ2-1; tentative D call: TRBD2 (5 bases). Germline V CDR1 and CDR2: SGDLS, YYNGEE. The CDR3 runs to 16 residues. Trimming shortened V by 0 bases and J by 0 bases, and 10 bases separated the two germline ends. This CDR3 reads CASSVAYGDSYNEQFF. The CDR3, as DNA: TGTGCCAGCAGCGTAGCGTACGGGGACTCCTACAATGAGCAGTTCTTC. The whole variable domain, remainder taken from reference TRBV9 and TRBJ2-1, is DSGVTQTPKHLITATGQRVTLRCSPRSGDLSVYWYQQSLDQGLQFLIQYYNGEERAKGNILERFSAQQFPDLHSELNLSSLELGDSALYFCASSVAYGDSYNEQFFGPGTRLTVL.

V gene TRBV7-3 combines with J gene TRBJ1-1, with D hard to call. V was clipped by 3 bases and J by 2 bases, with 10 bases between them. This CDR3 region has 14 residues. Germline V CDR1 and CDR2: SGHTA, FQGTGA. As DNA, the CDR3 is TGTGCCAGCAGCTTTGAAGGTGTCAACACTGAAGCTTTCTTT. Translated, it gives CASSFEGVNTEAFF.

V usage is TRBV9 and J usage is TRBJ2-1, with 7 nucleotides matching TRBD2. V trimming: 0 bases; J trimming: 9 bases; junction bases outside the gene matches: 6. CDR3 length: 14 amino acids. The germline CDR1 and CDR2 sequences are SGDLS and YYNGEE. The CDR3 DNA reads TGTGCCAGCAGCGTAGCATTTACGGGAGGTGAGCAGTTCTTC. This encodes CASSVAFTGGEQFF.

The chain's CDR3 is CASNIKGQGVDEQFF. CDR3 nucleotide sequence: TGTGCCAGCAACATTAAGGGACAGGGGGTGGATGAGCAGTTCTTC. The chain combines TRBV7-2 with TRBJ2-1; 11 bases fit TRBD1. The CDR3 has 15 amino acids. J was trimmed by 8 bases and V by 7 bases; bases with no gene match: 10. Germline V gives CDR1 SGHTA, CDR2 FQGNSA.

This chain joins TRBV13 and TRBJ2-3, with 11 bases that match TRBD2. With 4 bases clipped from V and 4 bases from J, the junction kept 10 bases outside the gene matches. The CDR3 length is 17 residues. Germline V CDR1 and CDR2: PRHDT, FYEKMQ (reference sequence). This CDR3 is CASSSSLTSGRSDTQYF. The DNA for the CDR3 is TGTGCCAGCAGCTCCAGCCTTACTAGCGGGAGATCAGATACGCAGTATTTT.

The chain joins TRBV6-5 to TRBJ1-4; the D gene is possibly TRBD1 (6 bases). Germline V CDR1 and CDR2: MNHEY, SVGAGI. The CDR3 has 15 amino acids. V lost 2 bases, J lost 5 bases, and 12 bases lay in between. The CDR3 bases are TGTGCCAGCAGTTACGGGGGCAGAGAAAATGAAAAACTGTTTTTT. Its protein is CASSYGGRENEKLFF.

The chain carries TRBV7-2 and TRBJ2-2; 11 nucleotides line up with TRBD2. Germline loops: CDR1 SGHTA, CDR2 FQGNSA. CDR3 length: 17 residues. The ends lost 6 bases at V and 0 bases at J; junction bases unmatched: 6. CDR3 sequence reads: CASSPTSGRANTGELFF. CDR3 in DNA: TGTGCCAGCAGTCCTACTAGCGGGAGAGCGAACACCGGGGAGCTGTTTTTT.